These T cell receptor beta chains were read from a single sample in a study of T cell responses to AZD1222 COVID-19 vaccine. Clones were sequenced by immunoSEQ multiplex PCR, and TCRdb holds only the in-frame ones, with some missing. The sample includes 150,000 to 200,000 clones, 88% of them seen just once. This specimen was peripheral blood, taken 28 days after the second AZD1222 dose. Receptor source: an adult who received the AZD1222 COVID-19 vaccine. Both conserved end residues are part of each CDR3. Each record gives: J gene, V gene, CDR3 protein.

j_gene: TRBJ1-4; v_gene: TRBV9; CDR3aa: CASTTGQGAGEKLFF
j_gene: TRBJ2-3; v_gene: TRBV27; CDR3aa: CASRPSGGAYTQYF
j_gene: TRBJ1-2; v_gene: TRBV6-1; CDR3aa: CASSESGRVGGYTF
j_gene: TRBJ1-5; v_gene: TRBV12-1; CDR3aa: CASSLRQQDQPQHF
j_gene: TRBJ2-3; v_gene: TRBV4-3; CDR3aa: CASSQQGTGVDTQYF
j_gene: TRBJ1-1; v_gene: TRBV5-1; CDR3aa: CASSLNGANTEAFF
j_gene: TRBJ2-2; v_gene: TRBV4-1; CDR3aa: CASSQDRDSANTGELFF
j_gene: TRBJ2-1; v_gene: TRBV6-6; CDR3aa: CASSYRLRDEQFF
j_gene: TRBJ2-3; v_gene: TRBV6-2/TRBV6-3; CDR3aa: CASRPSGAPTDTQYF
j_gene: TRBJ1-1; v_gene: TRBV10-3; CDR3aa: CAISESGENTEAFF
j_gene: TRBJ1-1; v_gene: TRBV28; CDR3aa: CASRDRGNTEAFF
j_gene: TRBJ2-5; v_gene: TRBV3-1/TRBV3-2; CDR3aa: CASSPFRTSQETQYF
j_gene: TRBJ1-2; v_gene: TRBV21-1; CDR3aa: CASSTGVREGRDYGYTF
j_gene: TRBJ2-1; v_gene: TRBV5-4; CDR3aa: CASSLRLASFNEQFF
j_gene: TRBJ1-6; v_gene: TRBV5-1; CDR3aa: CASSVTGGVPNSPLHF
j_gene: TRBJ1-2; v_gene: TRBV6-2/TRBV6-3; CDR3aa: CASSYGREYTF
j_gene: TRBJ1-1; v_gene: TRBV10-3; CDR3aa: CAISESASGRNTEAFF
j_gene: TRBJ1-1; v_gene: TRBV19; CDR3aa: CASSRGGLSGSEAFF
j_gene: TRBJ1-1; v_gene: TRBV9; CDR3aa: CASSKGGLNTEAFF
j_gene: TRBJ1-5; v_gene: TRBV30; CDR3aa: CAWMEKGYGNQPQHF
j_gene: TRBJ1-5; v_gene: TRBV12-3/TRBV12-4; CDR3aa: CASSLRPDQPQHF
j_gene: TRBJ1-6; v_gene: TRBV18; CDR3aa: CASSPPTPRASGALHF
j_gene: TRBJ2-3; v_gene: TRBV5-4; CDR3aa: CASRDTGRDTQYF
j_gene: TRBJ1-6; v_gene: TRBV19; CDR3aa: CASSQAGSYPLHF
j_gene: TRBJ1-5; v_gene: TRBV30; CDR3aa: CAWSPIQGVGQPQHF
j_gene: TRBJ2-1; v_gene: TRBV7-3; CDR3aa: CASSSSGGFYNEQFF
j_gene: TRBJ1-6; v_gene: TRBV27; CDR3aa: CASRYRGLNNSPLHF
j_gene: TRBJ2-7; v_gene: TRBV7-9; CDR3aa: CASSLAGAAFHEQYF